Listed below are T cell receptor beta chains from one sample, sequenced in a study of T cell repertoires in cytomegalovirus infection. TCRdb recomputed calls from the reads with MiXCR, one row per CDR3 protein. The data hold fewer than 1,000,000 distinct CDR3 sequences, with 30% to 40% observed a single time. Their recognized antigens are unknown. The sequencing here drew on cultured CD8+ T cells from PBMCs, taken from culture after CMV antigen stimulation. The receptors shown here come from a human donor in good health (CMV status not recorded). Some clones in this sample may be carry-over from other donors' samples. Both conserved end residues are part of each CDR3. D genes are given only for firm matches. Expanded clones are given a class, and other clones once, few, many or no size at all.

v_call	clone_size	d_call	j_call	cdr3_aa	cdr3_nt
TRBV11-3	few	TRBD1	TRBJ2-7	CASSLDTGGRYEQYF	TGTGCCAGCAGCTTGGACACAGGGGGCCGCTACGAGCAGTACTTC
TRBV7-2	many	TRBD2	TRBJ2-1	CASSLTTSGRQFF	TGTGCCAGCAGCTTAACAACTAGCGGGAGACAGTTCTTC
TRBV20-1	NA	NA	TRBJ2-5	CSARDSDTGKETQYF	TGCAGTGCTAGAGATTCGGATACAGGAAAAGAGACCCAGTACTTC
TRBV7-8	many	NA	TRBJ1-6	CASSLAGGLGSPLHF	TGTGCCAGCAGCTTAGCGGGGGGGCTGGGTTCACCCCTCCACTTT
TRBV6-2/TRBV6-3	NA	NA	TRBJ2-3	CASSFWRTSTDTQYF	TGTGCCAGCAGTTTCTGGCGGACTAGCACAGATACGCAGTATTTT
TRBV12-3/TRBV12-4	few	NA	TRBJ2-7	CASTDNTAGWGLYEQYF	TGTGCCAGCACTGACAACACTGCCGGGTGGGGCCTCTACGAGCAGTACTTC
TRBV7-8	many	NA	TRBJ1-1	CASSSLIPGHPNTEAFF	TGTGCCAGCAGCTCGCTGATTCCGGGACATCCGAACACTGAAGCTTTCTTT
TRBV27	few	NA	TRBJ2-1	CASSLHFPMNEQFF	TGTGCCAGCAGTCTCCACTTCCCGATGAATGAGCAGTTCTTC
TRBV6-2/TRBV6-3	NA	TRBD1	TRBJ2-1	CASSQTAQGARNEQFF	TGTGCCAGCAGTCAAACCGCTCAGGGGGCACGCAATGAGCAGTTCTTC
TRBV4-1	NA	NA	TRBJ2-2	CASSQEVIAAPPSNTGELFF	TGTGCCAGCAGCCAAGAGGTGATAGCGGCGCCTCCCTCGAACACCGGGGAGCTGTTTTTT
TRBV7-2	NA	NA	TRBJ1-1	CASSSLLGLWGAEAFF	TGTGCCAGCAGCTCCCTCCTTGGTCTATGGGGGGCTGAAGCTTTCTTT
TRBV4-1	NA	NA	TRBJ2-7	CASSQDSVTISSYEQYF	TGCGCCAGCAGCCAAGACTCAGTGACTATCTCATCCTACGAGCAGTACTTC
TRBV28	NA	NA	TRBJ2-5	CASSGGFRGRSQETQYF	TGTGCCAGCAGTGGGGGTTTTAGGGGCCGATCCCAAGAGACCCAGTACTTC
TRBV6-5	few	TRBD1	TRBJ1-2	CASSRDRAFNYGYTF	TGTGCCAGCAGCCGAGACAGGGCTTTTAACTATGGCTACACCTTC
TRBV7-6	many	NA	TRBJ2-1	CASSFRLGDNEQFF	TGTGCCAGCAGCTTCCGACTAGGCGACAATGAGCAGTTCTTC
TRBV6-5	NA	NA	TRBJ1-2	CVSSYSGGQHANYGYTF	TGTGTCAGCAGTTACTCGGGAGGACAGCATGCTAACTATGGCTACACCTTC
TRBV9	few	NA	TRBJ1-1	CASSVPDSSPEAFF	TGTGCCAGCAGCGTTCCGGACAGTAGTCCCGAAGCTTTCTTT
TRBV4-1	few	NA	TRBJ2-7	CASSQVTDYEQYF	TGCGCCAGCAGCCAAGTAACGGATTACGAGCAGTACTTC
TRBV6-2/TRBV6-3	few	NA	TRBJ2-1	CASSSFNEQFF	TGTGCCAGCAGTTCGTTCAATGAGCAGTTCTTC
TRBV9	NA	NA	TRBJ2-3	CASSEGGELQGTQYF	TGTGCCAGCAGCGAGGGGGGGGAACTACAAGGTACGCAGTATTTT
TRBV7-2	few	TRBD1	TRBJ1-1	CASSDRVRRTTF	TGTGCCAGCAGCGACAGGGTAAGGCGAACTACTTTT
TRBV6-5	NA	NA	TRBJ1-2	CASSYAVNYGYTF	TGTGCCAGCAGTTATGCGGTTAACTATGGCTACACCTTC
TRBV18	many	TRBD2	TRBJ2-1	CASSPRLAGGPTDNEQFF	TGTGCCAGCTCACCGCGACTAGCGGGGGGACCTACCGACAATGAGCAGTTCTTC
TRBV7-3	NA	NA	TRBJ2-5	CASSARLGGRSETQYF	TGTGCCAGCAGCGCCCGACTGGGGGGCAGGAGTGAGACCCAGTACTTC
TRBV7-6	few	NA	TRBJ2-1	CASQGGPHEQFF	TGTGCCAGCCAAGGGGGGCCGCATGAGCAGTTCTTC
TRBV7-2	NA	NA	TRBJ1-3	CTSSFLTESAGNTIYF	TGTACCAGCAGCTTTCTTACAGAGTCGGCGGGAAACACCATATATTTT
TRBV6-6	many	NA	TRBJ2-3	CASSYSPGGRTDTQYF	TGTGCCAGCAGTTACTCCCCTGGGGGGCGCACAGATACGCAGTATTTT
TRBV10-3	NA	NA	TRBJ1-2	CAISESTRLGAYGYTF	TGTGCCATCAGTGAGTCGACGAGACTTGGGGCATATGGCTACACCTTC
TRBV11-2	NA	TRBD1	TRBJ2-1	CASSQSPVSWDRADNEQFF	TGTGCCAGCAGCCAAAGCCCGGTTTCGTGGGACAGGGCGGACAATGAGCAGTTCTTC
TRBV5-6	NA	NA	TRBJ2-1	CASSFLEDNEQFF	TGTGCCAGCAGCTTTTTGGAAGACAATGAGCAGTTCTTC